A selection of T cell receptor beta chains follows, all from one sample in a study of Ad26.COV2.S vaccination and SARS-CoV-2 variants. The method was immunoSEQ multiplex PCR; TCRdb's version includes in-frame clones alone and lacks a portion of them. The sample consists of fewer than 600,000 clones, about 89% of them appearing once. Here the sequenced sample was peripheral blood, taken in a trial of Ad26.COV2.S vaccine versus placebo. These receptors were obtained from a person between 18 and 65 years old who received the Ad26.COV2.S COVID-19 vaccine or a placebo. Each CDR3 is given with its conserved first and last residue. A D gene is named only where the DNA matches it firmly. A row's size may be missing; if present it is once, few, many or a size class.

few | . | TRBJ1-1 | TRBV11-2 | TGTGCCAGCAGCTTAGTTCCCCCCAAAACTGAAGCTTTCTTT | CASSLVPPKTEAFF
. | . | TRBJ1-3 | TRBV7-2 | TGTGCCAGCAGCTTAGCGCCGGGGGACTCTGGAAACACCATATATTTT | CASSLAPGDSGNTIYF
. | . | TRBJ2-7 | TRBV18 | TGTGCCAGCTCACCCGCCACACGGTCCTACGAGCAGTACTTC | CASSPATRSYEQYF
. | . | TRBJ1-1 | TRBV7-2 | TGTGCCAGCAGCTTGGCCTCAGGGTTCACTGAAGCTTTCTTT | CASSLASGFTEAFF
. | TRBD1 | TRBJ1-2 | TRBV5-6 | TGTGCCAGCAGCGGGGGACAGGGCTTTTTAAACTATGGCTACACCTTC | CASSGGQGFLNYGYTF
. | . | TRBJ1-2 | TRBV3-1/TRBV3-2 | TGTGCCAGCAGCCAACTTACGGGCTATGGCTACACCTTC | CASSQLTGYGYTF
. | . | TRBJ2-7 | TRBV3-1/TRBV3-2 | TGTGCCAGCAGCCAAGTTTTGAGCTACGAGCAGTACTTC | CASSQVLSYEQYF
. | . | TRBJ2-5 | TRBV2 | TGTGCCAGCAGTGAAGAGACGGAGACCCAGTACTTC | CASSEETETQYF
. | . | TRBJ2-7 | TRBV18 | TGTGCCAGCTCACCACCGGGCAGGGGGGCCTACGAGCAGTACTTC | CASSPPGRGAYEQYF
. | . | TRBJ1-2 | TRBV2 | TGTGCCAGCAGTGAGTCCCCGCCTTATGGCTACACCTTC | CASSESPPYGYTF
. | . | TRBJ2-7 | TRBV5-5 | TGTGCCAGCAGCCTAGGATGGGACACCTACTACGAGCAGTACTTC | CASSLGWDTYYEQYF
. | . | TRBJ2-2 | TRBV19 | TGTGCCAGTAGTCCGCTTCCGGGCCGAAACACCGGGGAGCTGTTTTTT | CASSPLPGRNTGELFF
. | . | TRBJ2-7 | TRBV11-2 | TGTGCCAGCAGCTTAAAGGTGGTGAGCTCCTACGAGCAGTACTTC | CASSLKVVSSYEQYF
few | . | TRBJ2-3 | TRBV27 | TGTGCCAGCAGTTTATCTGGCACAGATACGCAGTATTTT | CASSLSGTDTQYF
. | . | TRBJ2-7 | TRBV3-1/TRBV3-2 | TGTGCCAGCAGCCAAGATTTTTCCGGATACGAGCAGTACTTC | CASSQDFSGYEQYF
. | TRBD2 | TRBJ2-1 | TRBV25-1 | TGTGCCAGCAGTGAATATGTCTGGGGAGGGGACAATGAGCAGTTCTTC | CASSEYVWGGDNEQFF
. | . | TRBJ1-4 | TRBV30 | TGTGCCTGGAGTTGGCGCCGCAATGAAAAACTGTTTTTT | CAWSWRRNEKLFF
. | . | TRBJ2-3 | TRBV13 | TGTGCCAGCAGCTCTCAGGGAACAGATACGCAGTATTTT | CASSSQGTDTQYF
. | . | TRBJ2-7 | TRBV11-2 | TGTGCCAGCAGCTTAGTACAGGGCGTCCACGAGCAGTACTTC | CASSLVQGVHEQYF
. | TRBD1 | TRBJ1-1 | TRBV19 | TGTGCCAGTAGTATGTGGGACAGGGGAAGAGTGGGGAACACTGAAGCTTTCTTT | CASSMWDRGRVGNTEAFF
. | . | TRBJ2-2 | TRBV28 | TGTGCCAGCAGTAACAGGAACACCGGGGAGCTGTTTTTT | CASSNRNTGELFF
. | . | TRBJ2-7 | TRBV6-5 | TGTGCCAGCAGGGTAGTAGGCGGCGAGCAGTACTTC | CASRVVGGEQYF
. | . | TRBJ1-1 | TRBV28 | TGTGCCAGCAGTAATACAGGAGAGCTGAACACTGAAGCTTTCTTT | CASSNTGELNTEAFF
. | . | TRBJ2-5 | TRBV9 | TGTGCCAGCAGTAACAGGGAGAGGGAGACCCAGTACTTC | CASSNRERETQYF
once | TRBD1 | TRBJ1-1 | TRBV6-5 | TGTGCCAGCAATACGGACAGGACGAACACTGAAGCTTTCTTT | CASNTDRTNTEAFF
. | . | TRBJ2-6 | TRBV27 | TGTGCCAGCAGTTCCCCAGGGTCTGGGGCCAACGTCCTGACTTTC | CASSSPGSGANVLTF
. | TRBD1 | TRBJ2-5 | TRBV6-5 | TGTGCCAGCAAAAATGACAGGGGGCCAGAGACCCAGTACTTC | CASKNDRGPETQYF
. | . | TRBJ1-4 | TRBV9 | TGTGCCAGCAGCGCTTCCGGGGGATTTAATGAAAAACTGTTTTTT | CASSASGGFNEKLFF
. | . | TRBJ1-5 | TRBV6-1 | TGTGCCAGCAGTGAAGATCGGGGACAGCCCCAGCATTTT | CASSEDRGQPQHF
. | . | TRBJ2-3 | TRBV9 | TGTGCCAGCAGCGTAGACGTGCGGTCCACAGATACGCAGTATTTT | CASSVDVRSTDTQYF
few | . | TRBJ2-7 | TRBV11-2 | TGTGCCAGCAGCTTAGTCTGGGGGCCATCCTACGAGCAGTACTTC | CASSLVWGPSYEQYF
. | . | TRBJ1-1 | TRBV20-1 | TGCAGTGCTAGTGCGGGACCTGGGAACACTGAAGCTTTCTTT | CSASAGPGNTEAFF
. | TRBD2 | TRBJ2-5 | TRBV27 | TGTGCCAGCAGTTTACTCCACCCCGGGACTAGCGGGGGGACCTCCCAAGAGACCCAGTACTTC | CASSLLHPGTSGGTSQETQYF
. | . | TRBJ1-4 | TRBV3-1/TRBV3-2 | TGTGCCAGCAGCCAGAACCGGGACGGCAATGAAAAACTGTTTTTT | CASSQNRDGNEKLFF
once | . | TRBJ1-2 | TRBV28 | TGTGCCAGCAGTTCCCCATACCCCAGGGTGTACTATGGCTACACCTTC | CASSSPYPRVYYGYTF
few | TRBD2 | TRBJ2-2 | TRBV2 | TGTGCCAGCAGAACGACTAGCGGGGGGTCCGGGGAGCTGTTTTTT | CASRTTSGGSGELFF
. | . | TRBJ2-7 | TRBV5-1 | TGCGCCAGCAGCTGGGGAGGGACAGGTAGCTACGAGCAGTACTTC | CASSWGGTGSYEQYF
few | . | TRBJ1-5 | TRBV19 | TGTGCCAGTAGTAACTCATGGGGGAACTTTCAGCCCCAGCATTTT | CASSNSWGNFQPQHF
. | TRBD1 | TRBJ2-2 | TRBV7-2 | TGTGCCAGCAGCCCACAGGGGGCTTGGTCCACCGGGGAGCTGTTTTTT | CASSPQGAWSTGELFF
. | . | TRBJ1-1 | TRBV11-3 | TGTGCCAGCAGCTTAGATAGCCACACTGAAGCTTTCTTT | CASSLDSHTEAFF
. | . | TRBJ2-3 | TRBV5-6 | TGTGCCAGCAGCTCCCTTGGAGCGACTAGCACAGATACGCAGTATTTT | CASSSLGATSTDTQYF
once | TRBD2 | TRBJ2-3 | TRBV11-1 | TGTGCCAGCAGCTTGGGCGGGAGTTTCACAGATACGCAGTATTTT | CASSLGGSFTDTQYF
. | TRBD1 | TRBJ2-6 | TRBV6-2/TRBV6-3 | TGTGCCAGCAGCCACAGACAGGGGGCTGGCGGGGCCAACGTCCTGACTTTC | CASSHRQGAGGANVLTF
. | TRBD1 | TRBJ2-3 | TRBV7-8 | TGTGCCAGCAGCCCTAGGGGGGACAGGACCACAGATACGCAGTATTTT | CASSPRGDRTTDTQYF
. | . | TRBJ2-3 | TRBV4-1 | TGCGCCAGCAGCCAGGCGCGCCGCACAGATACGCAGTATTTT | CASSQARRTDTQYF
. | . | TRBJ2-2 | TRBV2 | TGTGCCAGCAGACTAGCCCTGTACACCGGGGAGCTGTTTTTT | CASRLALYTGELFF
. | . | TRBJ1-1 | TRBV30 | TGTGCCTGGACCCCCCTGTTGACTGAAGCTTTCTTT | CAWTPLLTEAFF
. | TRBD2 | TRBJ2-7 | TRBV7-9 | TGTGCCAGCACGTACGGACTAGCCTACGAGCAGTACTTC | CASTYGLAYEQYF